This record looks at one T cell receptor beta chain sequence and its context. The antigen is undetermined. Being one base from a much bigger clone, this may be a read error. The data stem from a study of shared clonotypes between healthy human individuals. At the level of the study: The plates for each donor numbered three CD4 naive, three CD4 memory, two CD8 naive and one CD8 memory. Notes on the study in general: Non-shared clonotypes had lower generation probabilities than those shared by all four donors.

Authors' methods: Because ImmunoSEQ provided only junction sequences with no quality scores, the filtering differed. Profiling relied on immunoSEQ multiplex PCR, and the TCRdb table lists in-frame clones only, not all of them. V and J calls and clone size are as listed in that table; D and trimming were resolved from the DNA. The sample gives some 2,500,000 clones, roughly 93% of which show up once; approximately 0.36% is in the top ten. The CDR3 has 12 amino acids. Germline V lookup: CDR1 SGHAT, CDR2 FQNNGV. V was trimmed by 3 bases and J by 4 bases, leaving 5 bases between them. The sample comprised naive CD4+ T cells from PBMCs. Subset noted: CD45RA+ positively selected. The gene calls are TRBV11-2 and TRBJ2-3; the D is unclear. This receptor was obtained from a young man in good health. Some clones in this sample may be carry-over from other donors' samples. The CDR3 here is CASSFRADTQYF. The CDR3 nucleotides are TGTGCCAGCAGCTTCCGGGCAGATACGCAGTATTTT.